One and the same sample provided the 14 T cell receptor beta chains below, sequenced in a study of CD8 T cells in Susac syndrome. Random hexamers served to reverse transcribe about 0.45 to 1 ug RNA. TCRdb passed the immunoSEQ multiplex PCR reads through MiXCR, listing each CDR3 protein once. The top ten hold more than 0.1% of the sample, which has roughly 180,000 distinct CDR3 sequences, approximately 95% seen once. Material: CD4+ T cells from PBMCs. All receptors derive from a human donor in good health.

In its sample, this clonotype was seen once. V gene TRBV9 combines with J gene TRBJ2-1; 11 nucleotides line up with TRBD2. Germline V gene data show CDR1 as SGDLS and CDR2 as YYNGEE. Trimming took 0 bases from V and 9 from J; bases not matched to a gene: 11. The CDR3 length is 17 residues. This CDR3 reads CASSVATIGLAGAEQFF. The CDR3 region has the DNA TGTGCCAGCAGCGTAGCTACCATCGGACTAGCGGGTGCTGAGCAGTTCTTC.

The rearrangement joins TRBV20-1 to TRBJ2-1; possible D gene TRBD2, 6 bases. The germline gives CDR1 DFQATT, CDR2 SNEGSKA (reference sequence). CDR3 length equals 15 residues. Deletions cut 5 bases from V and 2 bases from J, with 16 bases between. The CDR3 protein is CSAGGGAYTYNEQFF. CDR3 nucleotide sequence: TGCAGTGCTGGAGGCGGGGCCTATACCTACAATGAGCAGTTCTTC.

The chain employs TRBV7-9 and TRBJ1-2; D remains ambiguous. CDR1 SEHNR and CDR2 FQNEAQ come from the germline V gene (reference sequence). Trimming took 4 bases from V and 2 from J, leaving 11 bases between them. The CDR3 runs to 14 residues. CDR3 region: CASSSWTGNYGYTF. The CDR3 DNA reads TGTGCCAGCAGCTCCTGGACGGGGAACTATGGCTACACCTTC.

This chain links TRBV27 with TRBJ1-5; 8 bases are a match to TRBD1. The trim removed 3 bases at V and 1 base at J, leaving 5 bases unmatched. This CDR3 contains 16 residues. Germline CDR1 MNHEY, CDR2 SMNVEV (reference sequence). Here the CDR3 DNA reads TGTGCCAGCAGTTTGGAGGGACAGGCCAGCAATCAGCCCCAGCATTTT. Translation gives CASSLEGQASNQPQHF.

The chain carries TRBV30 and TRBJ1-2; D is undetermined. The CDR3 runs 11 residues. Trimming left V 6 bases short and J 6 bases short, with 11 bases between. The germline CDR1 and CDR2 sequences are GTSNPN and SVGIG (reference sequence). The CDR3 region is CACFGVDGYTF. The DNA of the CDR3 is TGTGCCTGTTTCGGGGTGGATGGCTACACCTTC.

V is TRBV11-2 and J is TRBJ2-7; maybe TRBD2 (6 bases). The CDR3 is made up of 14 amino acids. CDR1 is SGHAT and CDR2 is FQNNGV in the germline V gene. V was trimmed by 5 bases and J by 0 bases, leaving 11 bases between them. The CDR3 loop reads CASSLRDFSYEQYF. The CDR3 bases are TGTGCCAGCAGCCTGAGGGACTTCTCCTACGAGCAGTACTTC.

The CDR3 region is CSAQTGTGIFEAFF. The CDR3 DNA reads TGCAGTGCCCAAACGGGGACAGGGATCTTTGAAGCTTTCTTT. This chain joins TRBV20-1 and TRBJ1-1; TRBD1 aligns across 9 bases. This CDR3 has 14 amino acids. After removal of 6 bases from V and 7 bases from J, the junction contained 12 bases not matched to a gene. Germline values: CDR1 DFQATT, CDR2 SNEGSKA (reference sequence).

V is TRBV20-1 and J is TRBJ1-2; the D gene is possibly TRBD1 (6 bases). The germline V gene encodes CDR1 DFQATT and CDR2 SNEGSKA (reference sequence). The V and J ends lost 6 bases and 8 bases respectively, with 19 bases between them. This CDR3 spans 13 amino acids. Here the CDR3 DNA reads TGCAGTGCCGCGGGGCGGGGGCGCCGGGGCTACACCTTC. Residues: CSAAGRGRRGYTF.

The chain recombines TRBV12-3 or TRBV12-4 with TRBJ1-2; D remains unclear. The CDR3 spans 11 residues. V was pared by 6 bases and J by 8 bases, with 10 bases between. The CDR3 loop is CASSYGFGYTF. In nucleotides, the CDR3 is TGTGCCAGCAGCTACGGTTTCGGCTACACCTTC.

The chain recombines TRBV4-3 with TRBJ1-1; D is possibly TRBD1 (5 bases). V dropped 0 bases and J dropped 7 bases, with 12 bases sitting between them. Germline V gene lookup returns CDR1 LGHNA and CDR2 YSLEER. The CDR3 runs 14 residues. CDR3 sequence reads: CASSQDIRVGEAFF. The CDR3 nucleotides read TGCGCCAGCAGCCAAGATATCAGGGTGGGTGAAGCTTTCTTT.

The chain has TRBV4-3 and TRBJ1-1; D is ambiguous. The germline V gene encodes CDR1 LGHNA and CDR2 YSLEER. The V end was cut by 0 bases, the J end by 7 bases, with 12 bases between. This CDR3 region has 14 residues. CDR3 bases: TGCGCCAGCAGCCAAGAACGAACGTTCGGTGAAGCTTTCTTT. This gives the protein CASSQERTFGEAFF.

This clonotype appeared a single time. The rearrangement joins TRBV20-1 to TRBJ2-5; D unclear. Germline V gene data show CDR1 as DFQATT and CDR2 as SNEGSKA (reference sequence). V lost 3 bases to trimming and J lost 5 bases, with 7 bases between them. The CDR3 consists of 11 residues. This CDR3 is CSARGFETQYF. The CDR3 DNA is TGCAGTGCTAGGGGGTTCGAGACCCAGTACTTC.

The chain carries TRBV20-1 and TRBJ1-2; the D is unclear. The V gene's germline CDR1 is DFQATT and CDR2 SNEGSKA (reference sequence). The CDR3 totals 11 residues. The CDR3 protein is CTLGGFWGYTF. The DNA of the CDR3 is TGCACCTTGGGAGGGTTTTGGGGCTACACCTTC.

The rearrangement joins TRBV3-1 to TRBJ1-2, with unresolved D. V shed 4 bases and J shed 4 bases, with 13 bases lying between them. Per the germline V gene, CDR1 is LGHDT and CDR2 is YNNKEL (reference sequence). The CDR3 is made up of 14 amino acids. CDR3 in DNA: TGTGCCAGCAGCCCCGAGGTCCGCTCCTATGGCTACACCTTC. Its protein is CASSPEVRSYGYTF.